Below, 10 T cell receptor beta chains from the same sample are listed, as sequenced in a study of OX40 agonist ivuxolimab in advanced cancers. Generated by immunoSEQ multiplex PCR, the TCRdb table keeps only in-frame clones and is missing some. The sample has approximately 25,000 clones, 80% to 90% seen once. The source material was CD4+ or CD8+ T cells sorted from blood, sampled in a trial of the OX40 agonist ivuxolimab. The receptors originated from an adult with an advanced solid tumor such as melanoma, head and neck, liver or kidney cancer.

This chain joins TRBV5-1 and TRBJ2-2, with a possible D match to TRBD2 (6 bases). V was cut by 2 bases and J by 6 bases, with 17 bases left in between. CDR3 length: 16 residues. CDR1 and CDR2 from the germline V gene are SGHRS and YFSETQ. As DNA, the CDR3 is TGCGCCAGCAGCTTCCCCGCGGGACTCTGGTCCGGGGAGCTGTTTTTT. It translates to CASSFPAGLWSGELFF.

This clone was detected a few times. CDR3 in DNA: TGTGCCAGCAGTGACACGGCACGCGACACCATATATTTT. This codes for CASSDTARDTIYF. The chain couples TRBV6-4 to TRBJ1-3, with D uncertain. This CDR3 has 13 amino acids. The germline CDR1 and CDR2 sequences are MRHNA and SNTAGT. Trimming removed 2 bases from V and 8 bases from J, with 10 bases in between.

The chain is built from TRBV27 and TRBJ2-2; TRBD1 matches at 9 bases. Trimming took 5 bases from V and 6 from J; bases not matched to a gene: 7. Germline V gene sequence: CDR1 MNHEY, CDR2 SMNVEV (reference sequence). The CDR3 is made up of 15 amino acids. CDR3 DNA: TGTGCCAGCAGTATTCTACAGGGGGCGTCCGGGGAGCTGTTTTTT. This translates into CASSILQGASGELFF.

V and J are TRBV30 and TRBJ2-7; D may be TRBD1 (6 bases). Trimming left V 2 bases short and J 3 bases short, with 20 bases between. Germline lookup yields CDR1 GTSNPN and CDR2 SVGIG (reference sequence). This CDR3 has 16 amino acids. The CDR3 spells CAWSRQALAPVYEQYF. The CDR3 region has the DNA TGTGCCTGGAGTCGACAGGCCCTCGCCCCTGTCTACGAGCAGTACTTC.

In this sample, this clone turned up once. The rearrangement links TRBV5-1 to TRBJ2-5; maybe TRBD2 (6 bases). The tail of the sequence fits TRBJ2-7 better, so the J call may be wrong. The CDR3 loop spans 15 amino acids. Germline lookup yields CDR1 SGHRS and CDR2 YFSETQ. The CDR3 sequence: CASCQTSDGLYEQYF. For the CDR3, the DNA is TGCGCCAGCTGCCAGACATCGGATGGACTATACGAGCAGTACTTC.

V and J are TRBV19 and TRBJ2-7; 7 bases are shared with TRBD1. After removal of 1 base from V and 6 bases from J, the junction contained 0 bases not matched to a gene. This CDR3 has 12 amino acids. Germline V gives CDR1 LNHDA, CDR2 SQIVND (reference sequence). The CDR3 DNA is TGTGCCAGTAGTATAGGGACAGGCGAGCAGTACTTC. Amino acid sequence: CASSIGTGEQYF.

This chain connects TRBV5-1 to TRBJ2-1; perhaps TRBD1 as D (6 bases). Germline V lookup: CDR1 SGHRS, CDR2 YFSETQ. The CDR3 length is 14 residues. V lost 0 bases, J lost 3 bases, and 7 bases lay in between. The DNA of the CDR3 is TGCGCCAGCAGCTTGGAGGGGGACTACAATGAGCAGTTCTTC. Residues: CASSLEGDYNEQFF.

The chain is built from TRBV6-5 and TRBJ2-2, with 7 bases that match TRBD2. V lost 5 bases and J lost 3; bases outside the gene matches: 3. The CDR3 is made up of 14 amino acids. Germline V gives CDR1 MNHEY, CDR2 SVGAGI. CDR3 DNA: TGTGCCAGCAGTGGACGGGGGGACACCGGGGAGCTGTTTTTT. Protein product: CASSGRGDTGELFF.

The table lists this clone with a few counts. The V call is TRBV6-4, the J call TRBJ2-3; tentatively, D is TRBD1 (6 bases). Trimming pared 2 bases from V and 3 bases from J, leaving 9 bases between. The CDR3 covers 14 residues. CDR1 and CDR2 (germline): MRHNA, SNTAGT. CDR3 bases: TGTGCCAGCAGTGACAAACAGGGAACAGATACGCAGTATTTT. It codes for CASSDKQGTDTQYF.

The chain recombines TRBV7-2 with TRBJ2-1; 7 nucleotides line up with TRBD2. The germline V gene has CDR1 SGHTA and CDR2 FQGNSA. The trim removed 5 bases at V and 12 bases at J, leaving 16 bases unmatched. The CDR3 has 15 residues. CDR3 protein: CASSPTSEAKAVQFF. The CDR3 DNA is TGTGCCAGCAGCCCTACTAGCGAGGCTAAAGCCGTGCAGTTCTTC.